This is a list of T cell receptor beta chains from one sample in a study of OX40 agonist ivuxolimab in advanced cancers. The data were produced by immunoSEQ multiplex PCR, yet TCRdb's version contains in-frame clones alone and is incomplete. The sample lists about 69,000 clones; around 90% were seen once. The source material was CD4+ or CD8+ T cells sorted from blood, sampled in a trial of the OX40 agonist ivuxolimab. The origin of the receptors is an adult with an advanced solid tumor such as melanoma, head and neck, liver or kidney cancer. CDR3s include the opening cysteine and the closing phenylalanine or tryptophan. A D gene is named only where the DNA matches it firmly. Some rows mark clone size as missing; the rest say once, few, many or name a class of expanded clone.

v_gene: TRBV4-3; d_gene: .; abundance: .; j_gene: TRBJ2-1; CDR3nt: TGCGCCAGCAGCCAGACTAGTCCCTCCTACAATGAGCAGTTCTTC; CDR3aa: CASSQTSPSYNEQFF
v_gene: TRBV14; d_gene: .; abundance: few; j_gene: TRBJ1-1; CDR3nt: TGTGCCAGCAGTTATGGGACGGGGAACACTGAAGCTTTCTTT; CDR3aa: CASSYGTGNTEAFF
v_gene: TRBV9; d_gene: .; abundance: .; j_gene: TRBJ2-1; CDR3nt: TGTGCCAGCAGCTCAGAACTGGACGGTGACAATGAGCAGTTCTTC; CDR3aa: CASSSELDGDNEQFF
v_gene: TRBV7-6; d_gene: .; abundance: .; j_gene: TRBJ2-3; CDR3nt: TGTGCCAGCAGCTTAGGCGTCGGGGGCACAGATACGCAGTATTTT; CDR3aa: CASSLGVGGTDTQYF
v_gene: TRBV5-4; d_gene: .; abundance: .; j_gene: TRBJ2-1; CDR3nt: TGTGCCAGCAGCCTTCCTCGAGTGGGACGAGTATCAGATGAGCAGTTCTTC; CDR3aa: CASSLPRVGRVSDEQFF
v_gene: TRBV5-6; d_gene: .; abundance: .; j_gene: TRBJ2-3; CDR3nt: TGTGCCAGCAGCTTTGCTATAGATACGCAGTATTTT; CDR3aa: CASSFAIDTQYF
v_gene: TRBV7-2; d_gene: .; abundance: .; j_gene: TRBJ2-2; CDR3nt: TGTGCCAGCAGCTTATTCGTGAACACCGGGGAGCTGTTTTTT; CDR3aa: CASSLFVNTGELFF
v_gene: TRBV28; d_gene: .; abundance: .; j_gene: TRBJ2-7; CDR3nt: TGTGCCAGCAGTTTCCCCGACCTGGACAGTACCTACGAGCAGTACTTC; CDR3aa: CASSFPDLDSTYEQYF
v_gene: TRBV19; d_gene: .; abundance: .; j_gene: TRBJ1-2; CDR3nt: TGTGCCAGTAGCGGAGAGGGGGGGCTTTATGGCTACACCTTC; CDR3aa: CASSGEGGLYGYTF
v_gene: TRBV7-3; d_gene: .; abundance: once; j_gene: TRBJ2-1; CDR3nt: TGTGCCAGCAGCCTCACTTGGGGGAATGAGCAGTTCTTC; CDR3aa: CASSLTWGNEQFF
v_gene: TRBV11-3; d_gene: .; abundance: .; j_gene: TRBJ1-5; CDR3nt: TGTGCCAGCAGCATCCACAGGGATAGCAATCAGCCCCAGCATTTT; CDR3aa: CASSIHRDSNQPQHF
v_gene: TRBV7-9; d_gene: .; abundance: .; j_gene: TRBJ2-1; CDR3nt: TGTGCCAGCGACCTCACAGGGTATGAGCAGTTCTTC; CDR3aa: CASDLTGYEQFF
v_gene: TRBV27; d_gene: .; abundance: .; j_gene: TRBJ2-7; CDR3nt: TGTGCCAGCAGTTCGCCCCGGGACCGCTACGAGCAGTACTTC; CDR3aa: CASSSPRDRYEQYF
v_gene: TRBV5-1; d_gene: TRBD2; abundance: .; j_gene: TRBJ2-1; CDR3nt: TGCGCCAGCAGCTTGGATGGCGGTAGCGGGATACCGTATTACAATGAGCAGTTCTTC; CDR3aa: CASSLDGGSGIPYYNEQFF
v_gene: TRBV6-5; d_gene: TRBD1; abundance: .; j_gene: TRBJ2-3; CDR3nt: TGTGCCAGCAGTTCGACAGGGGGCACAGATACGCAGTATTTT; CDR3aa: CASSSTGGTDTQYF
v_gene: TRBV27; d_gene: .; abundance: .; j_gene: TRBJ1-6; CDR3nt: TGTGCCAGCAGTTTAGTGGCGGTATCTCCCCTCCACTTT; CDR3aa: CASSLVAVSPLHF
v_gene: TRBV19; d_gene: TRBD2; abundance: once; j_gene: TRBJ2-1; CDR3nt: TGTGCCAGTAGTTCCGGGACTAGCGGCCGGAGCTCCTACAATGAGCAGTTCTTC; CDR3aa: CASSSGTSGRSSYNEQFF
v_gene: TRBV19; d_gene: .; abundance: once; j_gene: TRBJ2-2; CDR3nt: TGTGCCAGTAGCCCGGACCTGAACACCGGGGAGCTGTTTTTT; CDR3aa: CASSPDLNTGELFF
v_gene: TRBV27; d_gene: .; abundance: .; j_gene: TRBJ2-5; CDR3nt: TGTGCCAGCAGCCCCCTGGATGAGATGGCCCAGTACTTC; CDR3aa: CASSPLDEMAQYF
v_gene: TRBV9; d_gene: TRBD2; abundance: .; j_gene: TRBJ2-3; CDR3nt: TGTGCCAGCAGCGTAGTGGGGGGACTAGCAGATACGCAGTATTTT; CDR3aa: CASSVVGGLADTQYF
v_gene: TRBV28; d_gene: TRBD2; abundance: .; j_gene: TRBJ2-2; CDR3nt: TGTGCCAGCAGTTTTCTAGCGGGAGAATCCGGGGAGCTGTTTTTT; CDR3aa: CASSFLAGESGELFF
v_gene: TRBV7-3; d_gene: .; abundance: .; j_gene: TRBJ2-7; CDR3nt: TGTGCCAGCAGCTTCTCCGAGGGATACGAGCAGTACTTC; CDR3aa: CASSFSEGYEQYF
v_gene: TRBV5-1; d_gene: .; abundance: .; j_gene: TRBJ2-7; CDR3nt: TGCGCCAGCAGTTCACGGGACACTATCTACGAGCAGTACTTC; CDR3aa: CASSSRDTIYEQYF
v_gene: TRBV6-1; d_gene: TRBD1; abundance: once; j_gene: TRBJ1-1; CDR3nt: TGTGCCAGCAGTGGAAGGACAGGGCGGGCCGAAGCTTTCTTT; CDR3aa: CASSGRTGRAEAFF
v_gene: TRBV7-2; d_gene: TRBD1; abundance: .; j_gene: TRBJ1-1; CDR3nt: TGTGCCAGCAGCTTAGGACAGGGGATTAACACTGAAGCTTTCTTT; CDR3aa: CASSLGQGINTEAFF
v_gene: TRBV4-2; d_gene: .; abundance: .; j_gene: TRBJ2-2; CDR3nt: TGTGCCAGCAGCCAAGAGCGTTCCCAGGGGGAGCTGTTTTTT; CDR3aa: CASSQERSQGELFF
v_gene: TRBV28; d_gene: TRBD1; abundance: .; j_gene: TRBJ1-4; CDR3nt: TGTGCCAGCAGGGACGCCGGACAGGATGAAAAACTGTTTTTT; CDR3aa: CASRDAGQDEKLFF
v_gene: TRBV2; d_gene: .; abundance: few; j_gene: TRBJ1-1; CDR3nt: TGTGCCTACAGAAGGGGCACTGAAGCTTTCTTT; CDR3aa: CAYRRGTEAFF
v_gene: TRBV4-3; d_gene: .; abundance: .; j_gene: TRBJ1-2; CDR3nt: TGCGCCAGCAGCCAAGATAGGACCACGACTTCGAGGAGTGGCTACACCTTC; CDR3aa: CASSQDRTTTSRSGYTF
v_gene: TRBV7-3; d_gene: .; abundance: .; j_gene: TRBJ2-1; CDR3nt: TGTGCCAGCAGCTTGGGCAGCGGACACGAGCAGTTCTTC; CDR3aa: CASSLGSGHEQFF
v_gene: TRBV19; d_gene: .; abundance: .; j_gene: TRBJ1-5; CDR3nt: TGTGCCAGTAGTATATCTCAAAATCAGCCCCAGCATTTT; CDR3aa: CASSISQNQPQHF
v_gene: TRBV5-6; d_gene: .; abundance: .; j_gene: TRBJ1-2; CDR3nt: TGTGCCAGCAGCACTTCTAACTATGGCTACACCTTC; CDR3aa: CASSTSNYGYTF
v_gene: TRBV19; d_gene: TRBD1; abundance: .; j_gene: TRBJ1-5; CDR3nt: TGTGCCAGTACCGTACTCCGGGACAGGGCCAATCAGCCCCAGCATTTT; CDR3aa: CASTVLRDRANQPQHF
v_gene: TRBV4-3; d_gene: TRBD2; abundance: .; j_gene: TRBJ2-2; CDR3nt: TGCGCCAGCAGCCCCGGGGGGAGGGAGCTGTTTTTT; CDR3aa: CASSPGGRELFF
v_gene: TRBV2; d_gene: .; abundance: .; j_gene: TRBJ1-4; CDR3nt: TGTGCCAGCAGTGATCAGTTAGCAACTAATGAAAAACTGTTTTTT; CDR3aa: CASSDQLATNEKLFF
v_gene: TRBV7-9; d_gene: TRBD2; abundance: .; j_gene: TRBJ2-1; CDR3nt: TGTGCCAGCAGCTTACCCTCTAGCGGGGGGCCGAACAATGAGCAGTTCTTC; CDR3aa: CASSLPSSGGPNNEQFF
v_gene: TRBV7-3; d_gene: .; abundance: .; j_gene: TRBJ2-3; CDR3nt: TGTGCCAGCAGCCGAGATCTAGCAGATACGCAGTATTTT; CDR3aa: CASSRDLADTQYF
v_gene: TRBV5-1; d_gene: TRBD2; abundance: .; j_gene: TRBJ2-7; CDR3nt: TGCGCCAGCTCCCTTCTAGCGGGGTCCACCTACGAGCAGTACTTC; CDR3aa: CASSLLAGSTYEQYF
v_gene: TRBV27; d_gene: .; abundance: once; j_gene: TRBJ2-3; CDR3nt: TGTGCCAGCAGTTTTCACCCCCCACGGGAGAGCACAGATACGCAGTATTTT; CDR3aa: CASSFHPPRESTDTQYF
v_gene: TRBV29-1; d_gene: TRBD1; abundance: .; j_gene: TRBJ1-4; CDR3nt: TGCAGCGTCGGACAGGGGGGGTTCGGTGAAAAACTGTTTTTT; CDR3aa: CSVGQGGFGEKLFF
v_gene: TRBV27; d_gene: .; abundance: .; j_gene: TRBJ1-5; CDR3nt: TGTGCCAGCAGTTTGAGGGCGTACAATCAGCCCCAGCATTTT; CDR3aa: CASSLRAYNQPQHF
v_gene: TRBV13; d_gene: TRBD1; abundance: .; j_gene: TRBJ2-1; CDR3nt: TGTGCCAGCAGCAATCTCCAGGGGGCGCACGGCAATGAGCAGTTCTTC; CDR3aa: CASSNLQGAHGNEQFF
v_gene: TRBV4-2; d_gene: TRBD1; abundance: .; j_gene: TRBJ1-1; CDR3nt: TGTGCCAGCAGCCAATTACAGGGGACGAACACTGAAGCTTTCTTT; CDR3aa: CASSQLQGTNTEAFF
v_gene: TRBV5-4; d_gene: TRBD1; abundance: once; j_gene: TRBJ1-2; CDR3nt: TGTGCCAGCAGCTACAAGCAGGGGGGGTCTACTGATAACTATGGCTACACCTTC; CDR3aa: CASSYKQGGSTDNYGYTF
v_gene: TRBV9; d_gene: .; abundance: medium-sized; j_gene: TRBJ1-1; CDR3nt: TGTGCCAGCAGCGTAGCAGGGGCTGAAGCTTTCTTT; CDR3aa: CASSVAGAEAFF
v_gene: TRBV28; d_gene: .; abundance: .; j_gene: TRBJ2-7; CDR3nt: TGTGCCAGCAGTCCTATAGCGGAAAGCTCCTACGAGCAGTACTTC; CDR3aa: CASSPIAESSYEQYF
v_gene: TRBV7-6; d_gene: TRBD1; abundance: .; j_gene: TRBJ2-7; CDR3nt: TGTGCCAGCAGTCGGACAGGGGGCGAGCAGTACTTC; CDR3aa: CASSRTGGEQYF
v_gene: TRBV7-9; d_gene: TRBD2; abundance: .; j_gene: TRBJ2-3; CDR3nt: TGTGCCAGCTCGGGACTAGTTGGGCGCCCGGATACGCAGTATTTT; CDR3aa: CASSGLVGRPDTQYF
v_gene: TRBV14; d_gene: .; abundance: .; j_gene: TRBJ1-2; CDR3nt: TGTGCCAGCAGCCAATTTCAGGTTGGCTACACCTTC; CDR3aa: CASSQFQVGYTF
v_gene: TRBV19; d_gene: TRBD1; abundance: few; j_gene: TRBJ1-2; CDR3nt: TGTGCCACGACAGGGGTAGAGAACTATGGCTACACCTTC; CDR3aa: CATTGVENYGYTF
v_gene: TRBV4-2; d_gene: TRBD2; abundance: once; j_gene: TRBJ2-1; CDR3nt: TGTGCCAGCAGCCAAGACCTAGCGGGAGGCCCCTACAATGAGCAGTTCTTC; CDR3aa: CASSQDLAGGPYNEQFF